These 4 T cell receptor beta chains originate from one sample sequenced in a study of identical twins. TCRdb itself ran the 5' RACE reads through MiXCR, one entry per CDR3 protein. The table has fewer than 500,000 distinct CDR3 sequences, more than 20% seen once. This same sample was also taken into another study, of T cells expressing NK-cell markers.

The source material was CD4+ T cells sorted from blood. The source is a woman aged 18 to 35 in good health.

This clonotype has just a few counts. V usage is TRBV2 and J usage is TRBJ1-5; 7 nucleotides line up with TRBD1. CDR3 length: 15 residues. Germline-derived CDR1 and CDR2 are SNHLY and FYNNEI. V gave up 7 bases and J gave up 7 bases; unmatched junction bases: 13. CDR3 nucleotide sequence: TGTGCCAGCACCGAGTTAGGGGGCGCGGACCAGCCCCAGCATTTT. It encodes CASTELGGADQPQHF.

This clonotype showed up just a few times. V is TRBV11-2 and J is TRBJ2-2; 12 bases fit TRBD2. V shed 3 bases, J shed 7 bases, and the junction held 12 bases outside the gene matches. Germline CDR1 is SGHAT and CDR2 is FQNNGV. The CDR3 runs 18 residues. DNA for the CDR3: TGTGCCAGCAGCTTCTACCCCCCGACTAGCGGGAGTCTCGGGGAGCTGTTTTTT. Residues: CASSFYPPTSGSLGELFF.

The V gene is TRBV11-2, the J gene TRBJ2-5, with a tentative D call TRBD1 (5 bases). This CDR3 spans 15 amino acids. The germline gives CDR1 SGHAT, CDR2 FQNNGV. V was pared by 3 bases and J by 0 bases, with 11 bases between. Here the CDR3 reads CASSLTVDYQETQYF. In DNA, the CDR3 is TGTGCCAGCAGCTTGACAGTCGACTACCAAGAGACCCAGTACTTC.

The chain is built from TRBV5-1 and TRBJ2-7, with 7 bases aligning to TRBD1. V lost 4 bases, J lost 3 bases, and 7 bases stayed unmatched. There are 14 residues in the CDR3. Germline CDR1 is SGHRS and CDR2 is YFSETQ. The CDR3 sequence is CASSLSGQNYEQYF. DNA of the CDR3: TGCGCCAGCAGCCTATCGGGACAGAACTACGAGCAGTACTTC.